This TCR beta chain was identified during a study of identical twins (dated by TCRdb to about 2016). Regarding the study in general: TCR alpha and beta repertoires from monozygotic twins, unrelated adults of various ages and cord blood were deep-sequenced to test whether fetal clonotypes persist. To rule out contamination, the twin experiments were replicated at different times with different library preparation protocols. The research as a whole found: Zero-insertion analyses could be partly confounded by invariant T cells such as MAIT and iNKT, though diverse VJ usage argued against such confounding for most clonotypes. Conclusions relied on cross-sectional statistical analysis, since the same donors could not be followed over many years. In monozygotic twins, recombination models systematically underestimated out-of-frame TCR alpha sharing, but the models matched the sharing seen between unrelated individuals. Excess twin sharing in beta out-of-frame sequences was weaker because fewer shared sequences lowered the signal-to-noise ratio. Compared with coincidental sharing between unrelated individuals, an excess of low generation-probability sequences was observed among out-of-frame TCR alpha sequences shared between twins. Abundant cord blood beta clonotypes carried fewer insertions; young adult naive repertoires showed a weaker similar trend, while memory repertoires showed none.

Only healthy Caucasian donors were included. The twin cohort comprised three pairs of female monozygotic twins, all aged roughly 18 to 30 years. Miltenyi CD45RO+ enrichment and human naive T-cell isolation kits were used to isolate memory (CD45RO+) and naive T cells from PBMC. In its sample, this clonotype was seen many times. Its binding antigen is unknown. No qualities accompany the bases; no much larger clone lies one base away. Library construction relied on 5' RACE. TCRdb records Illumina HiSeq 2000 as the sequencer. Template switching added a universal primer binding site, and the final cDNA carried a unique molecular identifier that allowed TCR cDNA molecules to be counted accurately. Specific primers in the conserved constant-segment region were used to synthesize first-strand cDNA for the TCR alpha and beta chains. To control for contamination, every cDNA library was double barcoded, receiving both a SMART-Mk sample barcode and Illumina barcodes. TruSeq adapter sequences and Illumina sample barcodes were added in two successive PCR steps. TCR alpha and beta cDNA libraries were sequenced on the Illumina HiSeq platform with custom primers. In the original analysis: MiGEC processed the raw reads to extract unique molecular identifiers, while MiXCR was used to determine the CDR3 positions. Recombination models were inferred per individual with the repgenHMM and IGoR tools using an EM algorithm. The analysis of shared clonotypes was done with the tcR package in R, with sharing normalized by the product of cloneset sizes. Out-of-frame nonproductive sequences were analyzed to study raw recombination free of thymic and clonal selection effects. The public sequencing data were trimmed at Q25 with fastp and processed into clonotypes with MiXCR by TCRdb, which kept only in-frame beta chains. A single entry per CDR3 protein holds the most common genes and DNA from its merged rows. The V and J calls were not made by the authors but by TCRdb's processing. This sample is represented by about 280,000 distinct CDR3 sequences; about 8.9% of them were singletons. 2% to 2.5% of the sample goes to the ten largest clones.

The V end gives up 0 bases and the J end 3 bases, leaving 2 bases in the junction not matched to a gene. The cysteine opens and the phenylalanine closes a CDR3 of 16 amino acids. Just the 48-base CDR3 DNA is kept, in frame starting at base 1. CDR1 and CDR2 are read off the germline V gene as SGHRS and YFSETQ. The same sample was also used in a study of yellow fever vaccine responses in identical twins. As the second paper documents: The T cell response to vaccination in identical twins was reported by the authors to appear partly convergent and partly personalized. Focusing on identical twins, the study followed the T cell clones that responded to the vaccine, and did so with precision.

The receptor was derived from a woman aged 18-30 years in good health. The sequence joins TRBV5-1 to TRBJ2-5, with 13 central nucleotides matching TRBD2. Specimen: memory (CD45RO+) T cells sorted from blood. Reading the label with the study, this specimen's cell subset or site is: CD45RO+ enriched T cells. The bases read TGCGCCAGCAGCTTGGCCGGACTAGCGGGAGAAGAGACCCAGTACTTC. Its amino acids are CASSLAGLAGEETQYF.